The rows below give T cell receptor beta chains drawn from one sample of a study of CD8 T cells in Susac syndrome. TCRdb used MiXCR to reprocess the immunoSEQ multiplex PCR reads, holding one entry per CDR3 protein. This table holds around 150,000 distinct CDR3 sequences, roughly 94% found once. Sequenced material: CD4+ T cells from PBMCs. The receptor source for this set is a human donor with multiple sclerosis. The CDR3 runs from the conserved cysteine through the conserved F or W. The order of the fields is clone size, D gene, V gene, J gene, CDR3 DNA, CDR3 protein. A D gene is named only where the DNA matches it firmly. Size values are once, few and many counts, or a class for expanded clones, and some rows have none.

>.|.|TRBV19|TRBJ1-2
TGTGCCAGTTCCAAACGCGGAGTAACTAGCTATGGCTACACCTTC
CASSKRGVTSYGYTF
>.|.|TRBV5-6|TRBJ2-5
TGTGCCAGCAGCCGTCCCGGAGTATGGCGACAAGAGACCCAGTACTTC
CASSRPGVWRQETQYF
>once|TRBD1|TRBV7-9|TRBJ1-1
TGTGCCAGCAGCCCAGACAGAGGGACAGAAGAAGCTTTCTTT
CASSPDRGTEEAFF
>.|.|TRBV30|TRBJ2-1
TGTGCCTGGGCAGGGAGGAGGCCTGTCCATGAGCAGTTCTTC
CAWAGRRPVHEQFF
>once|.|TRBV24-1|TRBJ2-5
TGTGCCACCAGTGATTCGAAAGGGGCCCAAGAGACCCAGTACTTC
CATSDSKGAQETQYF
>.|TRBD2|TRBV4-1|TRBJ2-5
TGCGCCAGCAGACCGGGACTAGCGGGAGTGGGGACCCAGTACTTC
CASRPGLAGVGTQYF
>.|.|TRBV27|TRBJ2-6
TGTGCCAGCAGTTTCCTCAACTCAGGCTCTGGGGCCAACGTCCTGACTTTC
CASSFLNSGSGANVLTF
>once|.|TRBV10-3|TRBJ2-2
TGTGCCACCTGGACAGCCAAGCGAGGGTTGAACACCGGGGAGCTGTTTTTT
CATWTAKRGLNTGELFF
>.|.|TRBV18|TRBJ2-5
TGTGCCAGCTCACGAACCGTGGGTCCCTCCTTGGAGACCCAGTACTTC
CASSRTVGPSLETQYF
>.|.|TRBV12-3/TRBV12-4|TRBJ1-1
TGTGCCAGCAGTCTTCACAGGGCCACGGCGGACACTGAAGCTTTCTTT
CASSLHRATADTEAFF
>once|TRBD1|TRBV28|TRBJ2-3
TGTGCCAGCATCAGGGGGCCAGGCGGAATTTTCACAGATACGCAGTATTTT
CASIRGPGGIFTDTQYF
>few|.|TRBV7-9|TRBJ2-7
TGTGCCAGCAGCTTAGAGACGTACGAGCAGTACTTC
CASSLETYEQYF
>.|.|TRBV6-5|TRBJ1-2
TGTGCCAGCAGTTGGAAATTAAACTATGGCTACACCTTC
CASSWKLNYGYTF
>.|.|TRBV9|TRBJ2-3
TGTGCCAGCAGCGTAGCCAGTCCAGATACGCAGTATTTT
CASSVASPDTQYF
>.|TRBD2|TRBV3-1|TRBJ2-7
TGTGCCAGCAGCCTGACTAGCGGGAGAGGGGTCGAGCAGTACTTC
CASSLTSGRGVEQYF
>.|TRBD1|TRBV29-1|TRBJ1-5
TGCAGCGTGGCAGGGGGGCAGGGAATCAATCAGCCCCAGCATTTT
CSVAGGQGINQPQHF
>.|.|TRBV27|TRBJ1-5
TGTGCCAGCAGTCCCAGGGGACTAATCGGTCAGCCCCAGCATTTT
CASSPRGLIGQPQHF
>.|.|TRBV6-2/TRBV6-3|TRBJ2-2
TGTGCCAGCAGTTCACTATTAAACGCCGGGGAGCTGTTTTTT
CASSSLLNAGELFF
>.|TRBD1|TRBV7-2|TRBJ1-2
TGTGCCAGCACCCCCGGCGCAGGACAGGGGGGCTATGGCTACACCTTC
CASTPGAGQGGYGYTF
>once|TRBD1|TRBV30|TRBJ2-6
TGTGCCTGGAGTGGAAGGGGGCCCGCGGGGGCCAACGTCCTGACTTTC
CAWSGRGPAGANVLTF
>.|TRBD2|TRBV19|TRBJ2-7
TGTGCCAGTAGTTCGGCTGGGCTAGCGGGATACGTGGGAGGACCCTCCTACGAGCAGTACTTC
CASSSAGLAGYVGGPSYEQYF
>.|TRBD1|TRBV5-4|TRBJ1-1
TGTGCCAGCAGCCCCGCAGGGGGAGAAGCTTTCTTT
CASSPAGGEAFF
>.|.|TRBV29-1|TRBJ1-2
TGCAGCGCTAGGTTTACAGGGAGTGGCTACACCTTC
CSARFTGSGYTF
>.|.|TRBV12-3/TRBV12-4|TRBJ2-5
TGTGCCAGCAGTTTAGGCCCGGCGGGCGGCCAAGAGACCCAGTACTTC
CASSLGPAGGQETQYF
>.|.|TRBV2|TRBJ1-1
TGTGCCAGCAGTTATCAAACAGGGACCAAGTTT
CASSYQTGTKF
>.|.|TRBV5-6|TRBJ2-5
TGTGCCAGCAGCTCACAGGGTTTCCAAGAGACCCAGTACTTC
CASSSQGFQETQYF
>.|.|TRBV2|TRBJ1-1
TGTGCCAGCAGGAAACAGGGAGATAGCACTGAAGCTTTCTTT
CASRKQGDSTEAFF
>.|.|TRBV5-1|TRBJ1-1
TGCGCCAGCAGCTTGGACAGTTCGGGCACTGAAGCTTTCTTT
CASSLDSSGTEAFF
>.|TRBD2|TRBV7-2|TRBJ2-3
TGTGCCAGCAGCTTAGTCGGGCTAGCGGGTACAGATACGCAGTATTTT
CASSLVGLAGTDTQYF
>.|.|TRBV2|TRBJ2-5
TGTGCCAGCCAGCGGTTCCAAGAGACCCAGTACTTC
CASQRFQETQYF
>.|TRBD2|TRBV20-1|TRBJ2-7
TGCAGTGCTTCGGGACTAGCGAATCCCCACGAGCAGTACTTC
CSASGLANPHEQYF
>.|.|TRBV3-1|TRBJ1-2
TGTGCCAGCAGCCAAATATCACCTGTCTATGGCTACACCTTC
CASSQISPVYGYTF
>.|TRBD1|TRBV30|TRBJ2-7
TGTGCCTGGGACAGGGTAGGCGAGCAGTACTTC
CAWDRVGEQYF
>.|.|TRBV29-1|TRBJ1-4
TGCAGCGTTGAAGAGGGGGCTAATGAAAAACTGTTTTTT
CSVEEGANEKLFF